This T cell receptor (beta chain) was recovered during a study of cytomegalovirus exposure and HLA in healthy donors. The study, taken as a whole, reports: Subsequent analysis revealed that first-cohort TCR clusters tended to co-occur in the 120 validation repertoires.

Comment on this clone: Antigen specificity is unknown.

This CDR3 comprises 13 residues. The germline CDR1 and CDR2 sequences are SGHTS and YDEGEE. Deletions cut 4 bases from V and 5 bases from J, with 9 bases between. The data were produced by immunoSEQ multiplex PCR, yet TCRdb's version contains in-frame clones alone and is incomplete. Of around 160,000 clones in the sample, roughly 89% were seen once. The sequence came from a woman younger than 30 in good health and CMV-seropositive. Sequencing input: PBMCs. The J gene is TRBJ1-4, the V gene TRBV5-8, with D uncertain. CDR3 sequence (DNA): TGTGCCAGCAGCGGAGGCTTAAATGAAAAACTGTTTTTT. It codes for CASSGGLNEKLFF.